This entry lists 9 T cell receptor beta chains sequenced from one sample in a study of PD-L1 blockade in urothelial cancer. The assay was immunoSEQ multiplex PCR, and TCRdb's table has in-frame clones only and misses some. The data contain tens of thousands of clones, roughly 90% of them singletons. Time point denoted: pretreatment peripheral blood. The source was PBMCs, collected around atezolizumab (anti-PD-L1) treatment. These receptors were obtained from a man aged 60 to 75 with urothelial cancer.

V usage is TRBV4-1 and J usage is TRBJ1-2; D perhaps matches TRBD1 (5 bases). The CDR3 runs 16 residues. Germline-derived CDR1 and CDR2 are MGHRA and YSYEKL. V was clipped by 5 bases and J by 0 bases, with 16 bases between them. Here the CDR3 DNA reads TGCGCCAGCAGCGTACGACAGTTGCTTCCTAACTATGGCTACACCTTC. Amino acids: CASSVRQLLPNYGYTF.

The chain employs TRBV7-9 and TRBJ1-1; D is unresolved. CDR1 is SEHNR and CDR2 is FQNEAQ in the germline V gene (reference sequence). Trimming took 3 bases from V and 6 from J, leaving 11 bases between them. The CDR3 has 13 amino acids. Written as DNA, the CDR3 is TGTGCCAGCAGCTTCGTAGTCGTGGCTGAAGCTTTCTTT. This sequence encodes CASSFVVVAEAFF.

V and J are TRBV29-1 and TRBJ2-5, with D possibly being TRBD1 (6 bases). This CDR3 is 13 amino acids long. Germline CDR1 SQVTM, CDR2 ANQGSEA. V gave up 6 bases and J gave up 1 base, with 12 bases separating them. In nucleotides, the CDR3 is TGCAGCGTAGATACAGGGAGCCAAGAGACCCAGTACTTC. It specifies CSVDTGSQETQYF.

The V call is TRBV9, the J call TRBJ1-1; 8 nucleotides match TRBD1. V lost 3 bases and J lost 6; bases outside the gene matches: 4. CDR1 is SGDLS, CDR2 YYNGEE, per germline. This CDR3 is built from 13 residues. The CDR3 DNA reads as TGTGCCAGCAGCGCGACACAGGGGGCTGAAGCTTTCTTT. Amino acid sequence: CASSATQGAEAFF. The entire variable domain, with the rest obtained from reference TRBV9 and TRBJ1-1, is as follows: DSGVTQTPKHLITATGQRVTLRCSPRSGDLSVYWYQQSLDQGLQFLIQYYNGEERAKGNILERFSAQQFPDLHSELNLSSLELGDSALYFCASSATQGAEAFFGQGTRLTVV.

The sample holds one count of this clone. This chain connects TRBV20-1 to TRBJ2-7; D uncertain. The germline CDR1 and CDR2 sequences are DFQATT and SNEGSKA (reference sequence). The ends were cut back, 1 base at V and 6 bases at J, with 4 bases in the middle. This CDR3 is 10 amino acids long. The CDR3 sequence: CSARGREQYF. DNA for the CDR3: TGCAGTGCTAGAGGTCGCGAGCAGTACTTC.

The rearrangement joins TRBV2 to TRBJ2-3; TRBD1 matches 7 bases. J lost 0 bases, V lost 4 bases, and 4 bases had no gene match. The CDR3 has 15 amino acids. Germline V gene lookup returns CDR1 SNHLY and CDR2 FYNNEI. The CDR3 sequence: CASSVDRTSTDTQYF. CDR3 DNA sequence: TGTGCCAGCAGTGTGGACAGGACTAGCACAGATACGCAGTATTTT.

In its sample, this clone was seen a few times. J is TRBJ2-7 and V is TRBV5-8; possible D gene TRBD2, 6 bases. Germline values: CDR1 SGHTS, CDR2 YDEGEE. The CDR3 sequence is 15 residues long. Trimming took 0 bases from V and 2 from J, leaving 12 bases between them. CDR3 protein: CASSLGGLQTYEQYF. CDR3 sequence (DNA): TGTGCCAGCAGCTTGGGAGGACTACAAACCTACGAGCAGTACTTC. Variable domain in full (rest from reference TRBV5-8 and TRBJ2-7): EAGVTQSPTHLIKTRGQQATLRCSPISGHTSVYWYQQALGLGLQFLLWYDEGEERNRGNFPPRFSGRQFPNYSSELNVNALELEDSALYLCASSLGGLQTYEQYFGPGTRLTVT.

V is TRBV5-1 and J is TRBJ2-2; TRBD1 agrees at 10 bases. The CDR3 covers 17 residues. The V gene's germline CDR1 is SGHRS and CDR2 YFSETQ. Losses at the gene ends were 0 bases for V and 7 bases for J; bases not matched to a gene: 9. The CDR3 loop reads CASSLGTGGQGVGELFF. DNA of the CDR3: TGCGCCAGCAGCTTGGGGACAGGGGGTCAAGGAGTCGGGGAGCTGTTTTTT.

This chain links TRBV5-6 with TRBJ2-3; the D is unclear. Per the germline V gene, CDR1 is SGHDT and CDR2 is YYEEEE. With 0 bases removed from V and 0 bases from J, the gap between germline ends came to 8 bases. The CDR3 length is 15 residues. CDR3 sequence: CASSLAGDSTDTQYF. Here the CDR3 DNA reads TGTGCCAGCAGCTTGGCCGGAGACAGCACAGATACGCAGTATTTT.